The next 2 T cell receptor beta chains were all read from a single sample in a study of PD-1 and CTLA-4 blockade in melanoma. Sequenced by immunoSEQ multiplex PCR; TCRdb stores in-frame clones only, minus some. Of 15,000 to 20,000 clones in the sample, 73% were seen once. Sequences were derived from CD8+ T cells from peripheral blood, sampled before anti-PD-1 treatment. The receptors shown here come from a human donor with melanoma.

The chain recombines TRBV5-1 with TRBJ2-3; D call uncertain. The V gene's germline CDR1 is SGHRS and CDR2 YFSETQ. Trimming removed 7 bases from V and 5 bases from J, with 14 bases in between. This CDR3 is 13 amino acids long. The DNA of the CDR3 is TGCGCCAGCTTCACGGGCGGTAAAGATACGCAGTATTTT. This gives the protein CASFTGGKDTQYF.

The chain links TRBV18 to TRBJ2-7, with TRBD1 as a possible D gene (6 bases). V dropped 3 bases and J dropped 0 bases, with 12 bases sitting between them. Germline V gene lookup returns CDR1 KGHSH and CDR2 LQKENI. The CDR3 consists of 15 residues. The CDR3: CASSPGATSSYEQYF. DNA for the CDR3: TGTGCCAGCTCACCGGGGGCCACATCCTCCTACGAGCAGTACTTC.